This TCR beta chain was sequenced during a study of brain T cells in children with intractable seizures. Germline V gene sequence: CDR1 SEHNR, CDR2 FQNEAQ (reference sequence). V lost 2 bases and J 2 bases, leaving 8 bases between the germline ends. The CDR3 extends over 14 amino acids. TCRdb's table, derived via immunoSEQ multiplex PCR, lists solely in-frame clones and lacks some. The table shows about 320,000 clones, with over 90% occurring only once. Time point described: blood from clinic visit 5 months post-surgery; TSC patient then seizure free. Pre-surgery treatment included at least one anti-epileptic drug.

The sample here was peripheral blood, taken 4 to 6 months after surgery. The origin of this receptor is a boy under two years old with tuberous sclerosis and intractable seizures. V gene TRBV7-9 combines with J gene TRBJ2-3; D ambiguous. The CDR3 nucleotides read TGTGCCAGCAGCTTATGGACGGTCACAGATACGCAGTATTTT. It is translated as CASSLWTVTDTQYF.